This record covers a single T cell receptor (beta chain). What it recognizes is unknown. The library was made from cDNA and included unique molecular identifiers. With 1 to 10 million T cells as the source, a few hundred thousand cDNA molecules resulted. Via MiXCR, TCRdb re-called the PCR reads, giving one row per CDR3 protein. Of fewer than 850,000 distinct CDR3 sequences in the sample, 30% were seen once. The CDR3 totals 13 residues. V shed 9 bases, J shed 8 bases, and the junction held 8 bases outside the gene matches. In germline, CDR1 is SNHLY, CDR2 FYNNEI. The data belong to a study of post-analysis software for immune sequencing data. Study context: Relapsing-remitting, secondary progressive and progressive-relapsing multiple sclerosis were all included among the disease courses.

Study-wide points: Same-batch samples co-clustered strongly by F measure. In multiple sclerosis, normalized Chao1 diversity was significantly below that of controls. Several TRBV segments, TRBV5-6, TRBV5-1 and TRBV20-1 among them, were found more frequent in patients than controls.

The sample was blood. The J gene is TRBJ1-4, the V gene TRBV2; 8 bases match TRBD1. The sequence was collected from a girl aged 5 to 17 with multiple sclerosis. The CDR3 reads CARRQGLEEKLFF. DNA for the CDR3: TGTGCCAGAAGACAGGGGTTAGAAGAAAAACTGTTTTTT.